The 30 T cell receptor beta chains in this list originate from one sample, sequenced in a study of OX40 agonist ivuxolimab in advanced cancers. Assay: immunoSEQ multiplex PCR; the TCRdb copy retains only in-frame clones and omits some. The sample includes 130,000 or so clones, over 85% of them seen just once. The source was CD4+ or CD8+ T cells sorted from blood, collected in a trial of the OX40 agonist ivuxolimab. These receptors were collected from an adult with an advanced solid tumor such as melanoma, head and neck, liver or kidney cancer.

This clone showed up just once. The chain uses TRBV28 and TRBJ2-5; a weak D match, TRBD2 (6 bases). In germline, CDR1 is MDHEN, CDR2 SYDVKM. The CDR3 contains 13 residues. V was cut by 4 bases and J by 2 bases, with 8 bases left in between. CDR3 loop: CASSSSGQETQYF. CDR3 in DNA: TGTGCCAGCAGTTCCAGCGGGCAAGAGACCCAGTACTTC.

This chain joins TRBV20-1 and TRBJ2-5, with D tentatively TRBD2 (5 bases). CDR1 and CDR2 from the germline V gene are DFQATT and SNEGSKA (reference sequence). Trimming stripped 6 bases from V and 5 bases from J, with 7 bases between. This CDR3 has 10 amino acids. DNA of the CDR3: TGCAGTGCCGGGAAGGAGACCCAGTACTTC. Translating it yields CSAGKETQYF.

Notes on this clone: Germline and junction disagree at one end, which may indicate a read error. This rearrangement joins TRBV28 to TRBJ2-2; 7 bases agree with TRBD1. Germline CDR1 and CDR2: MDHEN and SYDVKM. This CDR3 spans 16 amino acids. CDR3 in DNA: TGTGCCAGCAGTTTGCGAGGACAGGCGAAGACCGGGGAGCTGTTTTTT. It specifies CASSLRGQAKTGELFF. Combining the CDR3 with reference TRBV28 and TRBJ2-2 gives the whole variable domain DVKVTQSSRYLVKRTGEKVFLECVQDMDHENMFWYRQDPGLGLRLIYFSYDVKMKEKGDIPEGYSVSREKKERFSLILESASTNQTSMYLCASSLRGQAKTGELFFGEGSRLTVL.

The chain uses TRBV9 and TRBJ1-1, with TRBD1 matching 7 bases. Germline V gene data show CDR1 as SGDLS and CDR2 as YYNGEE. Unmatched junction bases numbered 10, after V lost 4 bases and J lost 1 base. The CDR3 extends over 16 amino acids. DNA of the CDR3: TGTGCCAGCAGCCCTACCTACAGGGGAGGGAACACTGAAGCTTTCTTT. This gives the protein CASSPTYRGGNTEAFF.

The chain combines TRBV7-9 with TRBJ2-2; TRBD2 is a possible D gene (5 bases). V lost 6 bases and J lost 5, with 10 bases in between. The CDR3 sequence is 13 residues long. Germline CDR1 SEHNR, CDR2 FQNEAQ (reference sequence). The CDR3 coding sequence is TGTGCCAGCAGAGAGCGGATTACCGGGGAGCTGTTTTTT. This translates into CASRERITGELFF.

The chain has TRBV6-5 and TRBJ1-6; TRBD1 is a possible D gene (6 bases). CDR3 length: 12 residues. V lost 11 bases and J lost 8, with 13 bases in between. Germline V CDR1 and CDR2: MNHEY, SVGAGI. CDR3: CAARGGDSPLHF. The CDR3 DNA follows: TGTGCCGCCCGAGGGGGAGATTCACCCCTCCACTTT.

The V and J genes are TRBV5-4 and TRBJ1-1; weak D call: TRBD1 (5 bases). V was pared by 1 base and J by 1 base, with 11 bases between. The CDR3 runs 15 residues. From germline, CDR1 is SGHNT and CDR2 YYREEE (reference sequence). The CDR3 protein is CASSLLQGGNTEAFF. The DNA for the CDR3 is TGTGCCAGCAGCTTGTTGCAGGGCGGGAACACTGAAGCTTTCTTT.

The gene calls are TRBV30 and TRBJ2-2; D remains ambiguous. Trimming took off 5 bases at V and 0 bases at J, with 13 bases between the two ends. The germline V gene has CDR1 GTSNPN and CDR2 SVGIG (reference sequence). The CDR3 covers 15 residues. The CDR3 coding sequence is TGTGCCTGGGGTACCCCCCGTCCGAACACCGGGGAGCTGTTTTTT. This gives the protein CAWGTPRPNTGELFF. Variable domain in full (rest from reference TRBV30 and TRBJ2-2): SQTIHQWPATLVQPVGSPLSLECTVEGTSNPNLYWYRQAAGRGLQLLFYSVGIGQISSEVPQNLSASRPQDRQFILSSKKLLLSDSGFYLCAWGTPRPNTGELFFGEGSRLTVL.

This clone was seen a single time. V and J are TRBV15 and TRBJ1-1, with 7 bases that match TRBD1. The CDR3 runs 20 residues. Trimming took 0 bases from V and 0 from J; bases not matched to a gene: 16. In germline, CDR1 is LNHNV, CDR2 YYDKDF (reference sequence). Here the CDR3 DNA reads TGTGCCACCAGCAGAGACTGGGCAGGGGGTAGCAGTAAGATGAACACTGAAGCTTTCTTT. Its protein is CATSRDWAGGSSKMNTEAFF.

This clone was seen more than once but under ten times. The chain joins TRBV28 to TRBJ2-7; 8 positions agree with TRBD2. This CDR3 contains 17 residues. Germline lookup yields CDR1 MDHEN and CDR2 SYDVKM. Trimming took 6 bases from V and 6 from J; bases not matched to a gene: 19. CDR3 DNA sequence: TGTGCCAGCAGGACCACCCCGGGGGGAGGAAGCGGGAGCGAGCAGTACTTC. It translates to CASRTTPGGGSGSEQYF.

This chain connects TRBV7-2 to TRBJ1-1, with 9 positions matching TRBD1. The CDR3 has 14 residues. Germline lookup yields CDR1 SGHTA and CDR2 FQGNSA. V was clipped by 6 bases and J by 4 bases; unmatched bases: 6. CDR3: CASRITGGVTEAFF. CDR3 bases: TGTGCCAGCAGGATAACAGGGGGCGTCACTGAAGCTTTCTTT.

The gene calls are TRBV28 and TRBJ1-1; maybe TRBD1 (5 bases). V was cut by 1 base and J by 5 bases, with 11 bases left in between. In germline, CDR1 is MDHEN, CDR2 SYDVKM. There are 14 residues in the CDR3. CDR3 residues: CASSLLQGGTEAFF. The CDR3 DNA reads TGTGCCAGCAGTTTATTGCAGGGTGGGACTGAAGCTTTCTTT.

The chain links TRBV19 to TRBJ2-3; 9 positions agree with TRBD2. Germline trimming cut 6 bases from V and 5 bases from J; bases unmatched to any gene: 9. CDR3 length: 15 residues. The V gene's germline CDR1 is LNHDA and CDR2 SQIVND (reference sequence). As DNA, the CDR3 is TGTGCCAGTAGATCAGGCGGGGGGGCTCAAGATACGCAGTATTTT. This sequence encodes CASRSGGGAQDTQYF.

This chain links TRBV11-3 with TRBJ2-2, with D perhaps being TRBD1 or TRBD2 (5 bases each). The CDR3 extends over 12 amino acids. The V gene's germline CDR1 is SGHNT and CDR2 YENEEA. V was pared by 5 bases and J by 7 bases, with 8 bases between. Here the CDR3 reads CASSPGGGELFF. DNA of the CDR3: TGTGCCAGCAGCCCTGGGGGCGGGGAGCTGTTTTTT.

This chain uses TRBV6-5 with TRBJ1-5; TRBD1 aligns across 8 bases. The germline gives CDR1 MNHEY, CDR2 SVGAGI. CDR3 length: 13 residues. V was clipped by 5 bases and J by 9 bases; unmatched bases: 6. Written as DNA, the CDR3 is TGTGCCAGCAGTGTTGACAGGGGAAGGCCCCAGCATTTT. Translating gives CASSVDRGRPQHF.

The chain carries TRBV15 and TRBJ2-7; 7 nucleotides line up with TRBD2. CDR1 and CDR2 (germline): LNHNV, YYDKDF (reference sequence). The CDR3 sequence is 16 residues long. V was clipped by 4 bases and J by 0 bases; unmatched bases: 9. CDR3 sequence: CATSTVAGANSYEQYF. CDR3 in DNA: TGTGCCACCAGCACCGTAGCGGGTGCGAACTCCTACGAGCAGTACTTC.

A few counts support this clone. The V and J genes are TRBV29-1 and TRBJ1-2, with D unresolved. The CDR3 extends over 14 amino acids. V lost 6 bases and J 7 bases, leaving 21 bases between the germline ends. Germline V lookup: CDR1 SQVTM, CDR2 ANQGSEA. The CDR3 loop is CSVDQASSWGGYTF. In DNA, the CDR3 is TGCAGCGTGGACCAGGCATCATCATGGGGTGGCTACACCTTC. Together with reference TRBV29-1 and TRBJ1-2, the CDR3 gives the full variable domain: SAVISQKPSRDICQRGTSLTIQCQVDSQVTMMFWYRQQPGQSLTLIATANQGSEATYESGFVIDKFPISRPNLTFSTLTVSNMSPEDSSIYLCSVDQASSWGGYTFGSGTRLTVV.

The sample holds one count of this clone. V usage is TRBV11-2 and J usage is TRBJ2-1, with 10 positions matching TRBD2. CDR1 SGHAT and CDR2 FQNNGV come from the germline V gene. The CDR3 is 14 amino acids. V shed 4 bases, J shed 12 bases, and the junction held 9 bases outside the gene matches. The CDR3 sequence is CASSSGLAFRVQFF. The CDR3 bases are TGTGCCAGCAGCTCGGGACTAGCGTTCCGGGTGCAGTTCTTC.

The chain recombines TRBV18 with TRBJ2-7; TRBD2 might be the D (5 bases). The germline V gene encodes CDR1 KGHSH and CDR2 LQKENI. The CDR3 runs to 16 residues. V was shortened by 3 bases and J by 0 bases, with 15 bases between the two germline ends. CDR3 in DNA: TGTGCCAGCTCACCGGTTCGGCGGGCTCACTCCTACGAGCAGTACTTC. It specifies CASSPVRRAHSYEQYF.

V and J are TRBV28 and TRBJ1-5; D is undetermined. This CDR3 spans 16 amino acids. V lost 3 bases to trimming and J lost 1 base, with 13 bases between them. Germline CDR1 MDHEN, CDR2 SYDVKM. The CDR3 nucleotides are TGTGCCAGCAGTTTTCCTCTGGGTACCAGCAATCAGCCCCAGCATTTT. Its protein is CASSFPLGTSNQPQHF.

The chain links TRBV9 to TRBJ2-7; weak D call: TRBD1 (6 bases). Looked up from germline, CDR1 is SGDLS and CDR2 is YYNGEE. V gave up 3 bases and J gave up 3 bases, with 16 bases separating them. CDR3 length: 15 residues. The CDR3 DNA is TGTGCCAGCAGCGCCGGACCACACAGGGACTACGAGCAGTACTTC. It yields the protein CASSAGPHRDYEQYF.

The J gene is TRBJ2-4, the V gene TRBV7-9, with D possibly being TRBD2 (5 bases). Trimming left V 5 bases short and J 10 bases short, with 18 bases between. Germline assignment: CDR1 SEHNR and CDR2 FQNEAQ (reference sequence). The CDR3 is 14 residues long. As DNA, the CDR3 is TGTGCCAGCAGCCCCGCCGGGAACCTAGGGATTCAGTACTTC. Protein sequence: CASSPAGNLGIQYF.

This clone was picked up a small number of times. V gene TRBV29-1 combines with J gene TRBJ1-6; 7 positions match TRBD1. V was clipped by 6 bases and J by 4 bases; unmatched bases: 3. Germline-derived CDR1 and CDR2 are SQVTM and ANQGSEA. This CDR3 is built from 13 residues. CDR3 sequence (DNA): TGCAGCGTCGGGACAGTTTATAATTCACCCCTCCACTTT. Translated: CSVGTVYNSPLHF.

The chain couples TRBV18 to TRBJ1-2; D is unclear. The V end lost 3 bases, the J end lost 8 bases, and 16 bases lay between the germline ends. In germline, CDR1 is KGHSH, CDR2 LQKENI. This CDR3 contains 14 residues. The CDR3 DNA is TGTGCCAGCTCACCCGCCGGGTTAGGAGAGGGCTACACCTTC. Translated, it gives CASSPAGLGEGYTF.

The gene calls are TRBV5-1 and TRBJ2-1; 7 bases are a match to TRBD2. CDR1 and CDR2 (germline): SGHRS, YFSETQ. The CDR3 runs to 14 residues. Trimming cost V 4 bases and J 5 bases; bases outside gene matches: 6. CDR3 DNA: TGCGCCAGCAGCCGGGGGGTAGCAGACAATGAGCAGTTCTTC. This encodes CASSRGVADNEQFF.

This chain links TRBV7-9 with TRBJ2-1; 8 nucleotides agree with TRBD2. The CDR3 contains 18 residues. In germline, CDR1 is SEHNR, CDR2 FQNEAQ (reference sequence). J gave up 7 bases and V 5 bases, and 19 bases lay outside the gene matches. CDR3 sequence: CASSARPLGTSGKNEQFF. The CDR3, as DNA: TGTGCCAGCAGCGCCCGCCCCCTAGGGACTAGTGGGAAAAATGAGCAGTTCTTC.

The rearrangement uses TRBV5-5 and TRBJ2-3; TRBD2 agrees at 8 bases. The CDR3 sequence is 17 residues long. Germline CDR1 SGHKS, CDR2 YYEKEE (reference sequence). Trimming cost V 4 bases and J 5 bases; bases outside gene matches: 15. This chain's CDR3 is CASSRAIVAGSGDTQYF. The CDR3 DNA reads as TGTGCCAGCAGCCGGGCTATAGTAGCGGGGAGCGGAGATACGCAGTATTTT.

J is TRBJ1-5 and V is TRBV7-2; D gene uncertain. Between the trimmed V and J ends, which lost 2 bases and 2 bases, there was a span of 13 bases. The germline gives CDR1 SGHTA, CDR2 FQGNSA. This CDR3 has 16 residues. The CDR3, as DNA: TGTGCCAGCAGCTTATCGGATCTAAGCCGCAATCAGCCCCAGCATTTT. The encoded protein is CASSLSDLSRNQPQHF.

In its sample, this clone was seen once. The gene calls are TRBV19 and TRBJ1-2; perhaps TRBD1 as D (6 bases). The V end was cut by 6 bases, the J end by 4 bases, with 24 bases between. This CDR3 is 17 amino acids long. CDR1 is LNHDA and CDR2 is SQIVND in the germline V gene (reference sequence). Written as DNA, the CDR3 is TGTGCCAGTAGCCCCGATCAAGCAGGGGATCTTCGCTATGGCTACACCTTC. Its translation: CASSPDQAGDLRYGYTF. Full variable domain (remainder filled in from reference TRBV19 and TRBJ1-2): DGGITQSPKYLFRKEGQNVTLSCEQNLNHDAMYWYRQDPGQGLRLIYYSQIVNDFQKGDIAEGYSVSREKKESFPLTVTSAQKNPTAFYLCASSPDQAGDLRYGYTFGSGTRLTVV.

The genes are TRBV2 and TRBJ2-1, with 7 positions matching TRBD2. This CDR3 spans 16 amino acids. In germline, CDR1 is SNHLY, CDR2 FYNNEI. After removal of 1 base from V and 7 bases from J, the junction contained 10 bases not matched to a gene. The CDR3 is CASSEGGSRLTNEQFF. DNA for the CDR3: TGTGCCAGCAGTGAAGGCGGGAGTCGGCTAACAAATGAGCAGTTCTTC.